Listed below are T cell receptor beta chains from one sample, sequenced in a study of shared clonotypes between healthy human individuals. Measured with immunoSEQ multiplex PCR; TCRdb has only the in-frame clones, and not every one. This table holds roughly 550,000 clones, 95% to 96% found once. Sequencing used naive CD8+ T cells sorted from blood. These receptor sequences come from a woman aged 25-40 years in good health. Each CDR3 is given with its conserved first and last residue. Each record gives: D gene, J gene, V gene, clone size, CDR3 protein, CDR3 DNA. D genes are given only for firm matches. Clone size, where shown, is once, few, many, or a class for clones that have expanded.

D gene: TRBD1
J gene: TRBJ1-5
V gene: TRBV2
clone size: -
CDR3 protein: CASSEGDRDNQPQHF
CDR3 DNA: TGTGCCAGCAGTGAAGGGGACAGGGACAATCAGCCCCAGCATTTT

D gene: -
J gene: TRBJ2-1
V gene: TRBV15
clone size: -
CDR3 protein: CATSRVTRDEQFF
CDR3 DNA: TGTGCCACCAGCAGAGTTACGAGGGATGAGCAGTTCTTC

D gene: -
J gene: TRBJ2-5
V gene: TRBV7-8
clone size: -
CDR3 protein: CASSLQGAQYF
CDR3 DNA: TGTGCCAGCAGCTTGCAAGGGGCCCAGTACTTC

D gene: TRBD1
J gene: TRBJ1-1
V gene: TRBV28
clone size: once
CDR3 protein: CATIAGGASEAFF
CDR3 DNA: TGTGCCACGATCGCAGGGGGCGCTTCTGAAGCTTTCTTT

D gene: -
J gene: TRBJ1-2
V gene: TRBV7-8
clone size: -
CDR3 protein: CASSLVPQGFNYGYTF
CDR3 DNA: TGTGCCAGCAGCTTAGTCCCCCAGGGGTTTAACTATGGCTACACCTTC

D gene: -
J gene: TRBJ2-5
V gene: TRBV27
clone size: -
CDR3 protein: CASSSSPPRAKTQYF
CDR3 DNA: TGTGCCAGCAGTTCCTCACCGCCCCGGGCCAAGACCCAGTACTTC

D gene: -
J gene: TRBJ1-1
V gene: TRBV27
clone size: -
CDR3 protein: CASSLQGNTEAFF
CDR3 DNA: TGTGCCAGCAGTCTACAGGGTAACACTGAAGCTTTCTTT

D gene: -
J gene: TRBJ2-5
V gene: TRBV21-1
clone size: -
CDR3 protein: CASSKWAQETQYF
CDR3 DNA: TGTGCCAGCAGCAAATGGGCACAAGAGACCCAGTACTTC

D gene: -
J gene: TRBJ1-3
V gene: TRBV4-2
clone size: -
CDR3 protein: CASSLNAGGSGNTIYF
CDR3 DNA: TGTGCCAGCAGCCTAAACGCGGGTGGCTCTGGAAACACCATATATTTT

D gene: TRBD1
J gene: TRBJ2-7
V gene: TRBV28
clone size: -
CDR3 protein: CASSGPRGWESGQGRYEQYF
CDR3 DNA: TGTGCCAGCAGTGGACCCCGGGGTTGGGAATCCGGACAGGGGAGGTACGAGCAGTACTTC

D gene: TRBD2
J gene: TRBJ2-1
V gene: TRBV10-1
clone size: -
CDR3 protein: CASSQGTSGRAYEQFF
CDR3 DNA: TGCGCCAGCAGTCAAGGGACTAGCGGGAGGGCGTATGAGCAGTTCTTC

D gene: -
J gene: TRBJ2-5
V gene: TRBV9
clone size: -
CDR3 protein: CASSDLTGTQYF
CDR3 DNA: TGTGCCAGCAGCGACCTTACGGGGACCCAGTACTTC

D gene: TRBD1
J gene: TRBJ1-4
V gene: TRBV28
clone size: -
CDR3 protein: CASKTAWDSIATNEKLFF
CDR3 DNA: TGTGCCAGCAAGACAGCTTGGGACAGCATCGCAACTAATGAAAAACTGTTTTTT

D gene: TRBD1
J gene: TRBJ1-2
V gene: TRBV28
clone size: -
CDR3 protein: CASSFQDRIYGYTF
CDR3 DNA: TGTGCCAGCAGTTTCCAGGACAGGATCTATGGCTACACCTTC

D gene: -
J gene: TRBJ1-5
V gene: TRBV27
clone size: -
CDR3 protein: CASSYTNSNQPQHF
CDR3 DNA: TGTGCCAGCAGTTATACGAATAGCAATCAGCCCCAGCATTTT

D gene: TRBD2
J gene: TRBJ2-7
V gene: TRBV7-9
clone size: once
CDR3 protein: CASTVLGGPDEQYF
CDR3 DNA: TGTGCCAGCACAGTCTTGGGAGGGCCCGACGAGCAGTACTTC

D gene: -
J gene: TRBJ1-1
V gene: TRBV28
clone size: -
CDR3 protein: CASSLQMGGMNTEAFF
CDR3 DNA: TGTGCCAGCAGTCTTCAAATGGGGGGCATGAACACTGAAGCTTTCTTT

D gene: -
J gene: TRBJ2-1
V gene: TRBV27
clone size: -
CDR3 protein: CASSFDLGNYNEQFF
CDR3 DNA: TGTGCCAGCAGCTTTGACCTCGGAAACTACAATGAGCAGTTCTTC

D gene: -
J gene: TRBJ2-7
V gene: TRBV5-1
clone size: -
CDR3 protein: CASSLFGTATEQYF
CDR3 DNA: TGCGCCAGCAGCTTGTTCGGGACGGCGACCGAGCAGTACTTC

D gene: -
J gene: TRBJ2-7
V gene: TRBV5-4
clone size: -
CDR3 protein: CASSPGTYEQYF
CDR3 DNA: TGTGCCAGCAGCCCGGGGACCTACGAGCAGTACTTC

D gene: -
J gene: TRBJ1-2
V gene: TRBV27
clone size: -
CDR3 protein: CASSPRVYEGYTF
CDR3 DNA: TGTGCCAGCAGTCCCCGGGTCTACGAGGGCTACACCTTC

D gene: TRBD1
J gene: TRBJ2-1
V gene: TRBV7-9
clone size: -
CDR3 protein: CASSWKTGASYNEQFF
CDR3 DNA: TGTGCCAGCAGCTGGAAAACAGGGGCATCCTACAATGAGCAGTTCTTC

D gene: TRBD1
J gene: TRBJ2-7
V gene: TRBV27
clone size: -
CDR3 protein: CASSSLDRVHEQYF
CDR3 DNA: TGTGCCAGCAGCTCCCTGGACAGGGTCCACGAGCAGTACTTC

D gene: TRBD1
J gene: TRBJ2-1
V gene: TRBV28
clone size: -
CDR3 protein: CASSLPGQGLFGQFF
CDR3 DNA: TGTGCCAGCAGTTTACCGGGACAGGGACTTTTCGGGCAGTTCTTC

D gene: -
J gene: TRBJ2-3
V gene: TRBV2
clone size: -
CDR3 protein: CASSVHGRGGTDTQYF
CDR3 DNA: TGTGCCAGCAGTGTCCACGGCCGCGGGGGCACAGATACGCAGTATTTT

D gene: -
J gene: TRBJ2-5
V gene: TRBV7-9
clone size: -
CDR3 protein: CATLQETQYF
CDR3 DNA: TGTGCCACCCTGCAAGAGACCCAGTACTTC

D gene: TRBD2
J gene: TRBJ2-6
V gene: TRBV19
clone size: -
CDR3 protein: CASSIPPGLAPSSGANVLTF
CDR3 DNA: TGTGCCAGTAGTATCCCCCCCGGACTAGCGCCTAGCTCTGGGGCCAACGTCCTGACTTTC

D gene: TRBD2
J gene: TRBJ2-3
V gene: TRBV5-4
clone size: -
CDR3 protein: CASSFLIAGFTDTQYF
CDR3 DNA: TGTGCCAGCAGCTTTCTCATAGCGGGGTTCACAGATACGCAGTATTTT

D gene: TRBD1
J gene: TRBJ2-1
V gene: TRBV27
clone size: -
CDR3 protein: CASSELTGSIYEQFF
CDR3 DNA: TGTGCCAGCAGTGAACTGACAGGGTCCATCTATGAGCAGTTCTTC

D gene: TRBD2
J gene: TRBJ2-1
V gene: TRBV19
clone size: -
CDR3 protein: CASSNGLAGSVEQFF
CDR3 DNA: TGTGCCAGTAGTAACGGCCTAGCGGGATCTGTAGAGCAGTTCTTC

D gene: -
J gene: TRBJ1-1
V gene: TRBV13
clone size: -
CDR3 protein: CASSLEGPTKAFF
CDR3 DNA: TGTGCCAGCAGCTTAGAGGGGCCGACTAAAGCTTTCTTT

D gene: TRBD1
J gene: TRBJ2-2
V gene: TRBV7-9
clone size: -
CDR3 protein: CASSLRGEGQGLIGELFF
CDR3 DNA: TGTGCCAGCAGCTTACGTGGCGAGGGACAGGGATTAATCGGGGAGCTGTTTTTT

D gene: -
J gene: TRBJ2-5
V gene: TRBV7-8
clone size: -
CDR3 protein: CASSRGSGMETQYF
CDR3 DNA: TGTGCCAGCAGTCGAGGTTCAGGGATGGAGACCCAGTACTTC

D gene: TRBD1
J gene: TRBJ1-2
V gene: TRBV30
clone size: -
CDR3 protein: CAWSVGQGFSNYGYTF
CDR3 DNA: TGTGCCTGGAGTGTCGGACAGGGGTTCTCGAACTATGGCTACACCTTC

D gene: -
J gene: TRBJ1-6
V gene: TRBV4-2
clone size: -
CDR3 protein: CASSQEGAWQGLNSPLHF
CDR3 DNA: TGTGCCAGCAGCCAAGAAGGGGCGTGGCAGGGGCTGAATTCACCCCTCCACTTT

D gene: -
J gene: TRBJ2-7
V gene: TRBV27
clone size: -
CDR3 protein: CASSLGKGGGTYEQYF
CDR3 DNA: TGTGCCAGCAGTTTAGGCAAAGGGGGGGGGACCTACGAGCAGTACTTC

D gene: -
J gene: TRBJ2-3
V gene: TRBV18
clone size: once
CDR3 protein: CASSPKDRHTDTQYF
CDR3 DNA: TGTGCCAGCTCACCAAAGGACAGACACACAGATACGCAGTATTTT

D gene: -
J gene: TRBJ2-7
V gene: TRBV6-1
clone size: -
CDR3 protein: CASSELSYEQYF
CDR3 DNA: TGTGCCAGCAGTGAACTGTCCTACGAGCAGTACTTC

D gene: -
J gene: TRBJ1-1
V gene: TRBV13
clone size: -
CDR3 protein: CASSVQGSGTEAFF
CDR3 DNA: TGTGCCAGCAGCGTACAGGGTTCGGGCACTGAAGCTTTCTTT

D gene: -
J gene: TRBJ1-5
V gene: TRBV2
clone size: -
CDR3 protein: CASSTHNQPQHF
CDR3 DNA: TGTGCCAGCAGCACGCACAATCAGCCCCAGCATTTT

D gene: -
J gene: TRBJ2-5
V gene: TRBV4-1
clone size: -
CDR3 protein: CASSQEHRQETQYF
CDR3 DNA: TGCGCCAGCAGCCAAGAACACAGACAAGAGACCCAGTACTTC

D gene: TRBD1
J gene: TRBJ2-7
V gene: TRBV19
clone size: -
CDR3 protein: CASSILGQGPIEQYF
CDR3 DNA: TGTGCCAGTAGTATACTTGGACAGGGGCCGATCGAGCAGTACTTC

D gene: TRBD1
J gene: TRBJ1-4
V gene: TRBV25-1
clone size: -
CDR3 protein: CASSEGTGYNEKLFF
CDR3 DNA: TGTGCCAGCAGTGAAGGGACAGGGTATAATGAAAAACTGTTTTTT

D gene: TRBD1
J gene: TRBJ2-2
V gene: TRBV23-1
clone size: -
CDR3 protein: CASKIQGRSTGELFF
CDR3 DNA: TGCGCCAGCAAGATACAGGGGCGCAGCACCGGGGAGCTGTTTTTT

D gene: -
J gene: TRBJ2-7
V gene: TRBV7-9
clone size: -
CDR3 protein: CASSLVGHEQYF
CDR3 DNA: TGTGCCAGCAGCTTAGTCGGCCACGAGCAGTACTTC

D gene: -
J gene: TRBJ2-2
V gene: TRBV9
clone size: -
CDR3 protein: CASSSENTGELFF
CDR3 DNA: TGTGCCAGCAGCAGCGAGAACACCGGGGAGCTGTTTTTT